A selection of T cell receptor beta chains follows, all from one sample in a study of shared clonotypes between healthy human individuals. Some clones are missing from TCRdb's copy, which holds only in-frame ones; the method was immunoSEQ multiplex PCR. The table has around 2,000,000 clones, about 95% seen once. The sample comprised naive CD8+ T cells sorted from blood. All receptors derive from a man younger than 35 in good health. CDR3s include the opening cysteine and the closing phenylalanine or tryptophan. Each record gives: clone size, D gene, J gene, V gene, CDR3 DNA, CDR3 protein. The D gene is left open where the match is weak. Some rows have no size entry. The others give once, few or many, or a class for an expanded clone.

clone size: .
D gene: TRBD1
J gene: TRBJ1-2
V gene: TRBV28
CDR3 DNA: TGTGCCAGCAGTCTGGGACAGGGATATGGCTACACCTTC
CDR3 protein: CASSLGQGYGYTF

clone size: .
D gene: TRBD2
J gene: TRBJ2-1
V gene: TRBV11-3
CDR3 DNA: TGTGCCAGCAGCTTAATCCCGGGGGGGAGCAATGAGCAGTTCTTC
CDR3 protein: CASSLIPGGSNEQFF

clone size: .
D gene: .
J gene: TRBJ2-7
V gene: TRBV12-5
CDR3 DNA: TGTGCTAGTGGTTTGGGCCCAGCCTACGAGCAGTACTTC
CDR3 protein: CASGLGPAYEQYF

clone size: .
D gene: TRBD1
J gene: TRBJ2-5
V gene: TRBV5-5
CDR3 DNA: TGTGCCAGCAGTTTAATCGGACAGGGGGCAGAGACCCAGTACTTC
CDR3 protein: CASSLIGQGAETQYF

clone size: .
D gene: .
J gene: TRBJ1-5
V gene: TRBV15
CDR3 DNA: TGTGCCACCAGCAGAGATGAAGGGACGACGGTACCCCAGCATTTT
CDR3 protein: CATSRDEGTTVPQHF

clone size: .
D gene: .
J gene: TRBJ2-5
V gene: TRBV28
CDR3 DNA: TGTGCCAGCAGTTCTGGGCCCGAAACGGAGACCCAGTACTTC
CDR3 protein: CASSSGPETETQYF

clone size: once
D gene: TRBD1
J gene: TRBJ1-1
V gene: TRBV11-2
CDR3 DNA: TGTGCCAGCAGCCCCTGGACAGGGTCGGTGAACACTGAAGCTTTCTTT
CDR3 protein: CASSPWTGSVNTEAFF

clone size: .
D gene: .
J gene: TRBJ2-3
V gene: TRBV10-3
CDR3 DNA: TGTGCCATCAGCGCGTTCGGGGGAACAGATACGCAGTATTTT
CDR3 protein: CAISAFGGTDTQYF

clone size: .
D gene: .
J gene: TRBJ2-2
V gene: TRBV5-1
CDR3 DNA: TGCGCCAGCAGCTGGACAGAACGCCCGGACACCGGGGAGCTGTTTTTT
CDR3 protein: CASSWTERPDTGELFF

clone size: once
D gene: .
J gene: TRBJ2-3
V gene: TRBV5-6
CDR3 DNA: TGTGCCAGCAGCTTGGACTTGACAGATACGCAGTATTTT
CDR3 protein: CASSLDLTDTQYF

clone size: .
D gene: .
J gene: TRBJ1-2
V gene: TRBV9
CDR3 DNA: TGTGCCAGCAGCGTAGCTCGCACCGCTTTCAATGGCTACACCTTC
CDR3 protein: CASSVARTAFNGYTF

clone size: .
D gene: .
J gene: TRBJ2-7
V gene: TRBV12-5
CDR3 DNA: TGTGCTAGTGGTCTCTCCGGGACCGTTAGCTCCTACGAGCAGTACTTC
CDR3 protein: CASGLSGTVSSYEQYF

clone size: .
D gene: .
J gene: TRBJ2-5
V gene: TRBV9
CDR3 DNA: TGTGCCAGCAGCGTAGCTGGAGTGCCCCAAGAGACCCAGTACTTC
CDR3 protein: CASSVAGVPQETQYF

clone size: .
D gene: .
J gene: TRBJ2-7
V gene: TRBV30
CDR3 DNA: TGTGCCTGGAGTGTACGGGAAGAATACGAGCAGTACTTC
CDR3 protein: CAWSVREEYEQYF

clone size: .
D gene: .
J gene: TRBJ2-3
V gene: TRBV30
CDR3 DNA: TGTGCCTGGTTCGGACCGGGGTCCCTCACAGATACGCAGTATTTT
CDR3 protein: CAWFGPGSLTDTQYF

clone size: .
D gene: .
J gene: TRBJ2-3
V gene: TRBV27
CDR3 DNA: TGTGCCAGCAGTTGGGGGGCGAACACAGATACGCAGTATTTT
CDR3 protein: CASSWGANTDTQYF

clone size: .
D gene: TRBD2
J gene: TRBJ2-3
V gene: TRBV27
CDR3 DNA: TGTGCCAGCAGTTTATCGCAACTAGCGTTGTTCACAGATACGCAGTATTTT
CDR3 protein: CASSLSQLALFTDTQYF

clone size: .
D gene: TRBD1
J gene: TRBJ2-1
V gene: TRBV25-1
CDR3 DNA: TGTGCCAGCAGTGAGTCCTCGGGACAGGGCGAGTTCTTC
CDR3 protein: CASSESSGQGEFF

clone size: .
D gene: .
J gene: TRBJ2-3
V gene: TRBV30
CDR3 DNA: TGTGCCTGGAGTGTATTAGATACGCAGTATTTT
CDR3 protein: CAWSVLDTQYF

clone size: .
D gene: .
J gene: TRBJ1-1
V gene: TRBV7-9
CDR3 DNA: TGTGCCAGCAGCGATAGGGGTGCGCTGAACACTGAAGCTTTCTTT
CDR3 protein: CASSDRGALNTEAFF

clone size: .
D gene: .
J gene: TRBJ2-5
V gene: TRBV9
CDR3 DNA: TGTGCCAGCAGCGTAGGGGGAGTGAAAGGGGAGACCCAGTACTTC
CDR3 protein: CASSVGGVKGETQYF

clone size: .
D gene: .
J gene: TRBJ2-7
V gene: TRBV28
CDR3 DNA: TGTGCCAGCAGTTCCTCAGGGTTCCTGGACTACGAGCAGTACTTC
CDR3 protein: CASSSSGFLDYEQYF

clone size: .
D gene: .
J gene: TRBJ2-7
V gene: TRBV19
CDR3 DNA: TGTGCCAGTTCCCCTGCATGGGGGAAAAGTTACGAGCAGTACTTC
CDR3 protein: CASSPAWGKSYEQYF

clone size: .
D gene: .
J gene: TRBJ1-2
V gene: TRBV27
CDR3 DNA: TGTGCCAGCAGTTTAGGGGGCGCTGGCTATGGCTACACCTTC
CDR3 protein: CASSLGGAGYGYTF

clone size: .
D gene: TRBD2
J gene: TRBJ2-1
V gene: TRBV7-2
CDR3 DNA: TGTGCCGGGGGGACTAGCACATACAATGAGCAGTTCTTC
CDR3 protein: CAGGTSTYNEQFF

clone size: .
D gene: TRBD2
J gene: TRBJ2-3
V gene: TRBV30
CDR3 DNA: TGTGCCTGGGGAACCGTGGGGGGGTCCCCAGATACGCAGTATTTT
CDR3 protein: CAWGTVGGSPDTQYF

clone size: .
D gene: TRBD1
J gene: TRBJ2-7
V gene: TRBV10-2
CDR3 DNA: TGCGCCAGCAGTGAGGGGGTGGGGACAGGCCACAATTCCTACGAGCAGTACTTC
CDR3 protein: CASSEGVGTGHNSYEQYF

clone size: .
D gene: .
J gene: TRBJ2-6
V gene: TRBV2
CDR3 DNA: TGTGCCAGCAGTGCGATCCGGGACCACTCAAGGCCTGGGGCCAACGTCCTGACTTTC
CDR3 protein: CASSAIRDHSRPGANVLTF

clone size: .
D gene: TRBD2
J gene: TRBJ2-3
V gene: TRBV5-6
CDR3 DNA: TGTGCCAGCAGCCCCGACGGGACTAGCGGGGCCATTTGGACAGATACGCAGTATTTT
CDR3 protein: CASSPDGTSGAIWTDTQYF

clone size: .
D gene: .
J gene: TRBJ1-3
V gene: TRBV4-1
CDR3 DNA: TGCGCCAGCGCCCTGGACCCTGACTCTGGAAACACCATATATTTT
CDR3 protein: CASALDPDSGNTIYF

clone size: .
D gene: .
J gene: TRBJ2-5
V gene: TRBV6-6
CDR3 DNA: TGTGCCAGCAGGGAGGAGTCCCAAGAGACCCAGTACTTC
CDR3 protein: CASREESQETQYF

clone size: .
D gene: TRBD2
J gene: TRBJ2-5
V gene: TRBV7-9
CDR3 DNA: TGTGCCAGCAGCTCTGGAGGGGGACGGGAGGGAGAGACCCAGTACTTC
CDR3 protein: CASSSGGGREGETQYF

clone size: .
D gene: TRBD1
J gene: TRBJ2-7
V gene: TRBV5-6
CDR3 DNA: TGTGCCAGCAGCTCGACCGGGACAGAGTTTCCCCCGGACGAGCAGTACTTC
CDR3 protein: CASSSTGTEFPPDEQYF

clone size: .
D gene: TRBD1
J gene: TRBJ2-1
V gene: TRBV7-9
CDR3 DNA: TGTGCCAGCAGCGATGATGGGGGACAGGGCGTCGATGAGCAGTTCTTC
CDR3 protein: CASSDDGGQGVDEQFF

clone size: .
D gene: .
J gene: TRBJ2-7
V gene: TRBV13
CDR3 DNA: TGTGCCAGCAGCTTAGCCGCGAAGACCTACGAGCAGTACTTC
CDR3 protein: CASSLAAKTYEQYF

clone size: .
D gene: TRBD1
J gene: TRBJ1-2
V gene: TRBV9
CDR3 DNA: TGTGCCAGCAGCCCCCGGACAGGACCTCTGAATGGCTACACCTTC
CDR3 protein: CASSPRTGPLNGYTF

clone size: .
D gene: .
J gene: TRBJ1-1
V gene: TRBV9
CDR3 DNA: TGTGCCAGCAGCGTAGATGAAACAACAGATGAAGCTTTCTTT
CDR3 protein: CASSVDETTDEAFF

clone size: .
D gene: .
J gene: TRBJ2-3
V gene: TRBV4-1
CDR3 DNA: TGCGCCAGCAGCCAAGGGCCGGGGGGCCGGAAAGATACGCAGTATTTT
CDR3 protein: CASSQGPGGRKDTQYF

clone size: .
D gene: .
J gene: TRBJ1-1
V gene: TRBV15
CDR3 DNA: TGTGCCACCAGCAGCCGTACTGTCAGTTTCACTGAAGCTTTCTTT
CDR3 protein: CATSSRTVSFTEAFF

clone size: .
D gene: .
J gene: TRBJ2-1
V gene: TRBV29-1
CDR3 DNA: TGCAGCGTTGAAATTGGACTTTTCACTGAGCAGTTCTTC
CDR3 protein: CSVEIGLFTEQFF

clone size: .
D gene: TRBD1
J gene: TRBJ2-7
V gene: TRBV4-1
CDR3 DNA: TGCGCCAGCAGCCCGGGACAGGGTCCCACCTACGAGCAGTACTTC
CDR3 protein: CASSPGQGPTYEQYF

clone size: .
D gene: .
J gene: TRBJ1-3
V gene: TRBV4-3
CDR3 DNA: TGCGCCAGCAGCCAAGATAGAATCCCCCCCGGAAACACCATATATTTT
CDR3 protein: CASSQDRIPPGNTIYF

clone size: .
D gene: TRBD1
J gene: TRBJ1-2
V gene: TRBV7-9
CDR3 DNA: TGTGCCAGCCTATCCCCAGAGGGACAGGGATTAGATGGCTACACCTTC
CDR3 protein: CASLSPEGQGLDGYTF

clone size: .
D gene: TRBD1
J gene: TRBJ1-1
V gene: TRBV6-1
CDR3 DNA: TGTGCCAGCAGTGAACTCGGACAGGGCCCTGAAGCTTTCTTT
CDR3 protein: CASSELGQGPEAFF

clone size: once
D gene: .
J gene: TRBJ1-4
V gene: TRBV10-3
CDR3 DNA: TGTGCCATCAGTGACCCCGGGACTGAAAAACTGTTTTTT
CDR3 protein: CAISDPGTEKLFF

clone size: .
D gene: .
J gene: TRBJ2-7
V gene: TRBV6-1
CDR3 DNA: TGTGCCAGCAGTGAAGGGACAACCTACGAGCAGTACTTC
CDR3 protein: CASSEGTTYEQYF

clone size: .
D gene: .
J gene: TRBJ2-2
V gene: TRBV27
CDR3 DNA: TGTGCCAGCAGTTTACTTGGGGTCGGGGGTCCAGGTGGTTCCGGGGAGCTGTTTTTT
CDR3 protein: CASSLLGVGGPGGSGELFF

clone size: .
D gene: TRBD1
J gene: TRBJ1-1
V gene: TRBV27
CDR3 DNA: TGTGCCAGCTCCACAATCGGGACAGGGAACACTGAAGCTTTCTTT
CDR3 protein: CASSTIGTGNTEAFF

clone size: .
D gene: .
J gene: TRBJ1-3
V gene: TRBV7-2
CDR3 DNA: TGTGCCAGCAGCTTAGTTAGTCAGGGGAGTGGAAACACCATATATTTT
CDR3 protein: CASSLVSQGSGNTIYF

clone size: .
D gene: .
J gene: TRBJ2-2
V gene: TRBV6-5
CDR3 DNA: TGTGCCAGCAGTTACTGGCCAGGGGAGAACACCGGGGAGCTGTTTTTT
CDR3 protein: CASSYWPGENTGELFF

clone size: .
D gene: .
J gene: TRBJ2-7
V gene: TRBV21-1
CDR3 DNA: TGTGCCACCAACAGGGACTACGAGCAGTACTTC
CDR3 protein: CATNRDYEQYF

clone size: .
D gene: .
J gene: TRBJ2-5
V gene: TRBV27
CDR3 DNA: TGTGCCAGCAGTTTCGGAGGGCTAGAGACCCAGTACTTC
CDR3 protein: CASSFGGLETQYF

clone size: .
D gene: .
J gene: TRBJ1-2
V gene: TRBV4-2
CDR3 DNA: TGTGCCAGCAGCCAAGGGACGAAAGGCGGCTACACCTTC
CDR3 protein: CASSQGTKGGYTF

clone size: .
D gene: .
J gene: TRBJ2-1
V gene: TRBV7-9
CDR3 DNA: TGTGCCAGCAGCTTAGCGGGAGGTGATGAGCAGTTCTTC
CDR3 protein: CASSLAGGDEQFF

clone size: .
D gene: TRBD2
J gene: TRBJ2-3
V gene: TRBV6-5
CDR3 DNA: TGTGCCAGCAGTTACTCTAGCGGGTGGGGCACAGATACGCAGTATTTT
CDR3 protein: CASSYSSGWGTDTQYF

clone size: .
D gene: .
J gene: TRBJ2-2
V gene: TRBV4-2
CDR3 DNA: TGTGCCAGCAGCCAAGGGACAGACGGGCTGTTTTTT
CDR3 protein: CASSQGTDGLFF

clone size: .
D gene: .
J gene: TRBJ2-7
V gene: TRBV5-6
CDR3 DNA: TGTGCCAGCAGCTTAACGGGTGAGCAGTACTTC
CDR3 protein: CASSLTGEQYF

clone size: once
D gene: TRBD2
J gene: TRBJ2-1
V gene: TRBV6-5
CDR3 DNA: TGTGCCAGCAGCCCCGGGGGGGCGGATGAGCAGTTCTTC
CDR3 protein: CASSPGGADEQFF

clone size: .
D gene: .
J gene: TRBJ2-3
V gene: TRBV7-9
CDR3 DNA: TGTGCCAGCAGCTTATCGGGACAACCCGATACGCAGTATTTT
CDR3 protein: CASSLSGQPDTQYF

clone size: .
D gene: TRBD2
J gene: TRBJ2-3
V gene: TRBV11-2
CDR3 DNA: TGTGCCAGCAGCCAACCGGGGGGAAACACAGATACGCAGTATTTT
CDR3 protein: CASSQPGGNTDTQYF